This T cell receptor beta chain appears in the sequencing data of a study of PD-L1 blockade in urothelial cancer. Study context: Patients started atezolizumab around 2014, 1,200 mg intravenously every 3 weeks. Earlier, patients had received 0 to 3 chemotherapy regimens.

Time point specified: peripheral blood 6 weeks after treatment start. The V end was cut by 1 base, the J end by 3 bases, with 11 bases between. Germline V gene data show CDR1 as SGHTS and CDR2 as YDEGEE. This CDR3 comprises 15 residues. Libraries were prepared by immunoSEQ multiplex PCR; TCRdb keeps only in-frame clonotypes and omits some of them. Here the sample spans 50,000 or so clones, around 87% being singletons. The starting material was PBMCs, obtained around atezolizumab (anti-PD-L1) treatment. This chain joins TRBV5-8 and TRBJ2-1; TRBD2 is a possible D gene (6 bases). This clonotype was sampled from a man in his fifties or sixties with urothelial cancer. For the CDR3, the DNA is TGTGCCAGCAGCTTGCGACGGGGGTTCTACAATGAGCAGTTCTTC. Residues: CASSLRRGFYNEQFF.